This entry lists 15 T cell receptor beta chains sequenced from one sample in a study of blood T cell repertoires in COVID-19 (dated by TCRdb to the early 2020s). The library was prepared using the immunoSEQ multiplex PCR assay. TCRdb provides this immuneACCESS table in a form limited to in-frame rearrangements. Some clones are lacking; in checked studies, under half of them reflect an unresolved V gene, and why the rest are absent is not known. In this sample the table shows tens of thousands of clones, about four fifths of which occur a single time. The ten largest clones capture around 13% of the sample. The sequencing sample was made of peripheral blood. These receptors originate from a human donor in a cohort sampled during active COVID-19.

The chain uses TRBV21-1 and TRBJ1-5; no DNA check was done on the table's D call, TRBD1. TRBV21-1 is tagged as a pseudogene. This CDR3 spans 18 amino acids. The CDR3 nucleotides are TGTGCCAGCAGCAAAGCGCGATGGGGGCCCCCCCGCAATCAGCCCCAGCATTTT. It translates to CASSKARWGPPRNQPQHF.

The rearrangement uses TRBV7-9 and TRBJ2-7, with 7 bases lining up with TRBD2. The trim removed 5 bases at V and 5 bases at J, leaving 12 bases unmatched. Germline CDR1 and CDR2: SEHNR and FQNEAQ (reference sequence). The CDR3 is made up of 15 amino acids. The CDR3 spells CASSPRGDPGNEQYF. In DNA, the CDR3 is TGTGCCAGCAGCCCACGGGGGGACCCGGGCAACGAGCAGTACTTC. Variable domain in full (rest from reference TRBV7-9 and TRBJ2-7): DTGVSQNPRHKITKRGQNVTFRCDPISEHNRLYWYRQTLGQGPEFLTYFQNEAQLEKSRLLSDRFSAERPKGSFSTLEIQRTEQGDSAMYLCASSPRGDPGNEQYFGPGTRLTVT.

V and J are TRBV7-8 and TRBJ2-1, with 8 bases matching TRBD2. The CDR3 runs to 17 residues. Trimming cost V 1 base and J 5 bases; bases outside gene matches: 10. The germline V gene encodes CDR1 SGHVS and CDR2 FQNEAQ. The CDR3 region is CASSLGGVSGGHNEQFF. The CDR3, as DNA: TGTGCCAGCAGCTTAGGGGGCGTCAGCGGGGGACACAATGAGCAGTTCTTC.

V is TRBV13 and J is TRBJ2-7, with TRBD2 matching over 8 bases. V gave up 5 bases and J gave up 7 bases; unmatched junction bases: 10. Per the germline V gene, CDR1 is PRHDT and CDR2 is FYEKMQ (reference sequence). The CDR3 contains 14 residues. CDR3 sequence: CASSLGGALREQYF. The CDR3 coding sequence is TGTGCCAGCAGCCTCGGGGGGGCCCTTCGGGAGCAGTACTTC.

This chain connects TRBV20-1 to TRBJ1-1; 8 positions agree with TRBD1. Germline trimming cut 3 bases from V and 5 bases from J; bases unmatched to any gene: 8. This CDR3 has 14 residues. Germline assignment: CDR1 DFQATT and CDR2 SNEGSKA (reference sequence). The CDR3 coding sequence is TGCAGTGCTAGTAAGTCAGGGGGCGCGACTGAAGCTTTCTTT. This translates into CSASKSGGATEAFF.

This clone turned up a few times. The rearrangement joins TRBV4-2 to TRBJ2-6; 14 bases line up with TRBD2. This CDR3 comprises 20 residues. V was clipped by 5 bases and J by 6 bases; unmatched bases: 15. Germline CDR1 LGHNA, CDR2 YNFKEQ. The DNA of the CDR3 is TGTGCCAGCAGCTCTCTCTCGACTAGCGGGGGGGCCTATGTGGCCAACGTCCTGACTTTC. It yields the protein CASSSLSTSGGAYVANVLTF.

This chain uses TRBV10-3 with TRBJ1-6; D is possibly TRBD1 (5 bases). The CDR3 loop spans 14 amino acids. Germline assignment: CDR1 ENHRY and CDR2 SYGVKD. Trimming left V 6 bases short and J 7 bases short, with 13 bases between. CDR3 DNA sequence: TGTGCCATCAGCATAGCGGGGGTCAATTCACCCCTCCACTTT. Translating gives CAISIAGVNSPLHF.

This sequence joins TRBV6-5 and TRBJ1-2; 7 nucleotides agree with TRBD1. CDR1 MNHEY and CDR2 SVGAGI come from the germline V gene. The CDR3 sequence is 14 residues long. V lost 4 bases and J lost 7; bases outside the gene matches: 9. The CDR3 DNA reads TGTGCCAGCAGTTTTGGGACAGCCCAGGGTGGCTACACCTTC. Protein: CASSFGTAQGGYTF.

This chain links TRBV10-3 with TRBJ2-2; perhaps TRBD2 as D (5 bases). Germline V gene sequence: CDR1 ENHRY, CDR2 SYGVKD. Trimming shortened V by 7 bases and J by 8 bases, and 17 bases separated the two germline ends. CDR3 length equals 14 residues. The CDR3 loop is CAIKRLGVAGELFF. CDR3 bases: TGTGCCATCAAACGCCTCGGGGTAGCTGGGGAGCTGTTTTTT.

This clone was detected a few times. This chain links TRBV7-9 with TRBJ2-2; D possibly corresponds to TRBD1 (5 bases). Germline CDR1 SEHNR, CDR2 FQNEAQ (reference sequence). V lost 4 bases and J lost 6, with 12 bases in between. This CDR3 is 14 amino acids long. The CDR3 bases are TGTGCCAGCAGCTCCCAGGGCAGGGCCGGGGAGCTGTTTTTT. Its translation is CASSSQGRAGELFF.

This clone was recorded once. The J gene is TRBJ1-1, the V gene TRBV5-1; 8 bases are shared with TRBD1. From germline, CDR1 is SGHRS and CDR2 YFSETQ. The CDR3 is made up of 13 amino acids. The V and J ends lost 4 bases and 3 bases, in that order; junction bases with no gene match: 2. The CDR3 DNA sequence: TGCGCCAGCAGCCCAGGGGGCTACACTGAAGCTTTCTTT. Translated: CASSPGGYTEAFF.

The chain combines TRBV5-4 with TRBJ1-1, with 8 bases that match TRBD1. The CDR3 consists of 15 residues. After removal of 4 bases from V and 0 bases from J, the junction contained 5 bases not matched to a gene. The germline CDR1 and CDR2 sequences are SGHNT and YYREEE (reference sequence). In DNA form, the CDR3 reads TGTGCCAGCAGCCTAGGGGACAGGATGAACACTGAAGCTTTCTTT. This codes for CASSLGDRMNTEAFF.

This sequence joins TRBV19 and TRBJ2-3; 7 nucleotides align to TRBD1. The V segment lost 6 bases and the J segment 1 base; nucleotides outside the gene matches: 7. Germline CDR1 is LNHDA and CDR2 is SQIVND (reference sequence). CDR3 length equals 15 residues. The CDR3 loop reads CASRETGYGTDTQYF. CDR3 nucleotide sequence: TGTGCCAGTAGGGAGACAGGGTATGGCACAGATACGCAGTATTTT.

The chain recombines TRBV5-1 with TRBJ2-3; 9 nucleotides agree with TRBD2. The CDR3 consists of 15 residues. Germline trimming cut 3 bases from V and 0 bases from J; bases unmatched to any gene: 2. Germline assignment: CDR1 SGHRS and CDR2 YFSETQ. The CDR3 sequence is CASSSLAGSTDTQYF. In DNA, the CDR3 is TGCGCCAGCAGCTCCCTAGCGGGGAGCACAGATACGCAGTATTTT.

The V call is TRBV6-5, the J call TRBJ2-7, with 8 bases fitting TRBD1. The V gene end was trimmed by 2 bases and the J gene end by 6 bases; junction bases not matched to a gene: 6. Germline V gene data show CDR1 as MNHEY and CDR2 as SVGAGI. This CDR3 has 14 amino acids. CDR3 sequence reads: CASSYRFTGGEQYF. As DNA, the CDR3 is TGTGCCAGCAGTTACAGATTTACAGGGGGCGAGCAGTACTTC.